This T cell receptor (beta chain) derives from a study of vaccination effects on CD4 cells after COVID-19. CD4+ T cells specific for antigen were expanded with viral peptide pools by the ViraFEST assay before sequencing. CD4+ T cell isolation took place after about nine days of culture. All vaccine recipients tested negative for nucleocapsid antibodies and had never contracted SARS-CoV-2 infection. Libraries were prepared by immunoSEQ multiplex PCR; TCRdb keeps only in-frame clonotypes and omits some of them. The table includes tens of thousands of clones, under 85% detected once. The study, taken as a whole, reports: Both infection-induced and vaccine-induced clones contracted markedly at late post-vaccination timepoints.

As concerns this clone: Antigen specificity is unknown.

This TCR was sampled from a human donor who received a COVID-19 vaccine. Sample: CD4+ T cells from PBMCs cultured with HCoV-NL63 spike peptides, taken before COVID-19 vaccination.

CDR3 bases: TGTGCCAGTAGTCTAGCCGGGACAGGGAACACGGGGAGCAATCAGCCCCAGCATTTT. Translating gives CASSLAGTGNTGSNQPQHF. The rearrangement uses TRBV19 and TRBJ1-5; 9 bases are shared with TRBD1. Unmatched junction bases numbered 15, after V lost 5 bases and J lost 1 base. Germline V gene lookup returns CDR1 LNHDA and CDR2 SQIVND (reference sequence). CDR3 length equals 19 residues.